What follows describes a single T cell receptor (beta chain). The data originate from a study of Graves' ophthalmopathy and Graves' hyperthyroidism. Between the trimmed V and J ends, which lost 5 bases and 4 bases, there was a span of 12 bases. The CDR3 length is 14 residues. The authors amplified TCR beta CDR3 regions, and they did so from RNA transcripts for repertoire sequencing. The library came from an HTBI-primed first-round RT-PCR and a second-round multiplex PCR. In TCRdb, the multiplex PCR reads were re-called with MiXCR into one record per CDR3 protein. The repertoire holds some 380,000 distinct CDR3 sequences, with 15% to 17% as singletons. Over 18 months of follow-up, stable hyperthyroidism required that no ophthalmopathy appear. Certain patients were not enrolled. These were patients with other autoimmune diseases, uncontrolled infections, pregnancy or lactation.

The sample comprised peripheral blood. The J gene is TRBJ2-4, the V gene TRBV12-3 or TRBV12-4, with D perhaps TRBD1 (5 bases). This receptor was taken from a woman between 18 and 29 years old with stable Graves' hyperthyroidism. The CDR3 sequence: CASSLSDSKNIQYF. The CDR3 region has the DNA TGTGCCAGCAGTCTCAGCGACAGTAAAAACATTCAGTACTTC.